This T cell receptor beta chain originates from a study of cytomegalovirus exposure and HLA in healthy donors. Turning to the study itself: Unique TCR beta sequences numbering approximately 120 million came from about 180 million T cells in an earlier analysis. Broader study findings: Clonal expansion, a later analysis showed, was greater in HLA-associated TCR beta chains than in equally common others. In an earlier analysis, in some 600 donors, most V segments appeared productive either ~90% or ~30% of the time.

With 60 Vbeta and 13 Jbeta primers, the PCR was carried out. Sequencing used immunoSEQ multiplex PCR; TCRdb keeps in-frame clones, though not all of them. Among about 200,000 clones listed, more than 75% were seen once. There are 16 residues in the CDR3. V lost 3 bases and J lost 5; bases outside the gene matches: 6. The germline V gene has CDR1 LNHDA and CDR2 SQIVND (reference sequence). This clone has just one count. Its antigen is unidentified. Sequences were obtained from PBMCs. This clonotype originated in a woman between 35 and 50 years old in good health and CMV-seronegative. The J gene is TRBJ1-5, the V gene TRBV19; 11 bases are shared with TRBD1. The CDR3 reads CASSIGQGAWHQPQHF. DNA for the CDR3: TGTGCCAGTAGTATTGGACAGGGGGCCTGGCATCAGCCCCAGCATTTT.